These 28 T cell receptor beta chains were all obtained from the same sample, sequenced in a study of cytomegalovirus exposure and HLA in healthy donors. The PCR contained 60 Vbeta and 13 Jbeta primers. Produced via immunoSEQ multiplex PCR; TCRdb's table is partial and in-frame only. The repertoire table contains 200,000 or so clones. The material sequenced was PBMCs. These receptors were obtained from a boy between 10 and 17 years old in good health and CMV-seronegative.

V is TRBV6-6 and J is TRBJ1-2, with D maybe TRBD1 (6 bases). V lost 2 bases to trimming and J lost 6 bases, with 10 bases between them. There are 13 residues in the CDR3. Germline V CDR1 and CDR2: MNHNY, SVGAGI (reference sequence). DNA of the CDR3: TGTGCCAGCAGTTACCCCAGGGGAGATGGCTACACCTTC. Protein product: CASSYPRGDGYTF.

The chain is built from TRBV7-3 and TRBJ1-6; D possibly corresponds to TRBD1 (5 bases). This CDR3 has 14 residues. In germline, CDR1 is SGHTA, CDR2 FQGTGA. Trimming shortened V by 3 bases and J by 7 bases, and 10 bases separated the two germline ends. The CDR3 protein is CASSLGLGNSPLHF. DNA for the CDR3: TGTGCCAGCAGCTTGGGACTGGGAAATTCACCCCTCCACTTT.

V is TRBV27 and J is TRBJ2-1, with TRBD1 as a possible D gene (6 bases). V was trimmed by 6 bases and J by 5 bases, leaving 17 bases between them. In germline, CDR1 is MNHEY, CDR2 SMNVEV (reference sequence). This CDR3 spans 15 amino acids. CDR3 region: CASRTGTKTNNEQFF. The CDR3 coding sequence is TGTGCCAGCAGGACCGGGACAAAAACCAACAATGAGCAGTTCTTC.

The chain combines TRBV19 with TRBJ1-5; no definite D call. The length of the CDR3 is 14 residues. Trimming pared 7 bases from V and 0 bases from J, leaving 10 bases between. Germline loops: CDR1 LNHDA, CDR2 SQIVND (reference sequence). CDR3 in DNA: TGTGCCAGTACCCACGGGGATAGCAATCAGCCCCAGCATTTT. Translation: CASTHGDSNQPQHF.

This sequence joins TRBV5-5 and TRBJ1-1; D is unresolved. The V gene lost 1 base and the J gene lost 10 bases, with 8 bases spanning the gap. Looked up from germline, CDR1 is SGHKS and CDR2 is YYEKEE (reference sequence). The CDR3 covers 11 residues. DNA for the CDR3: TGTGCCAGCAGCTTGAGTTCCGGAGCTTTCTTT. Protein sequence: CASSLSSGAFF.

The chain is built from TRBV2 and TRBJ1-1; D uncertain. The CDR3 is 15 residues long. Trimming took 5 bases from V and 3 from J, leaving 16 bases between them. Germline CDR1 is SNHLY and CDR2 is FYNNEI. CDR3 sequence: CASSTRSRLYTEAFF. The DNA of the CDR3 is TGTGCCAGCAGTACGAGGTCTCGGCTTTACACTGAAGCTTTCTTT.

Concerning this clone itself: Relative to the germline gene, one junction end is altered; a read error may explain this. The rearrangement joins TRBV15 to TRBJ2-2, with 13 nucleotides matching TRBD2. CDR3 length equals 13 residues. CDR1 is LNHNV, CDR2 YYDKDF, per germline (reference sequence). The CDR3 DNA sequence: TGTGCCACCAGCAGAGACCCGGGACTAGCGGGGATTTTT. It translates to CATSRDPGLAGIF. Based on the CDR3 plus reference TRBV15 and TRBJ2-2, the full variable domain is DAMVIQNPRYQVTQFGKPVTLSCSQTLNHNVMYWYQQKSSQAPKLLFHYYDKDFNNEADTPDNFQSRRPNTSFCFLDIRSPGLGDTAMYLCATSRDPGLAGIFGEGSRLTVL.

To note about this clone: Other nucleotide sequences from this sample produce the same CDR3. This chain links TRBV18 with TRBJ1-2; possible D gene TRBD1, 5 bases. Trimming took 3 bases from V and 1 from J, leaving 6 bases between them. This CDR3 spans 13 amino acids. Germline V CDR1 and CDR2: KGHSH, LQKENI. Here the CDR3 reads CASSPDSNYGYTF. The CDR3 DNA follows: TGTGCCAGCTCACCCGACAGTAACTATGGCTACACCTTC.

The chain combines TRBV30 with TRBJ1-5; the D gene is possibly TRBD1 (6 bases). The CDR3 is 13 residues long. Trimming took 0 bases from V and 6 from J, leaving 9 bases between them. CDR1 is GTSNPN and CDR2 is SVGIG in the germline V gene (reference sequence). For the CDR3, the DNA is TGTGCCTGGAGTGTACAGGGTCGTCAGCCCCAGCATTTT. Its protein product is CAWSVQGRQPQHF.

The V and J genes are TRBV6-5 and TRBJ2-1, with 7 nucleotides matching TRBD1. The germline CDR1 and CDR2 sequences are MNHEY and SVGAGI. V was pared by 5 bases and J by 9 bases, with 4 bases of the junction left unmatched. This CDR3 region has 12 residues. CDR3 sequence reads: CASSEQGFEQFF. In nucleotides, the CDR3 is TGTGCCAGCAGTGAACAGGGGTTTGAGCAGTTCTTC.

This sequence joins TRBV7-9 and TRBJ1-6, with 8 bases fitting TRBD1. This CDR3 comprises 15 residues. Trimming removed 5 bases from V and 7 bases from J; junction bases left unmatched: 7. Per the germline V gene, CDR1 is SEHNR and CDR2 is FQNEAQ (reference sequence). CDR3: CASSIIQGGNSPLHF. In nucleotides, the CDR3 is TGTGCCAGCAGCATAATACAGGGGGGGAATTCACCCCTCCACTTT.

CDR3 sequence: CASSSSRVAFF. The CDR3 DNA is TGTGCCAGCAGTTCCTCCAGGGTAGCTTTCTTT. This rearrangement joins TRBV6-5 to TRBJ1-1, with TRBD1 as a possible D gene (5 bases). This CDR3 is 11 amino acids long. The V end was cut by 4 bases, the J end by 10 bases, with 10 bases between. The V gene's germline CDR1 is MNHEY and CDR2 SVGAGI.

V usage is TRBV6-1 and J usage is TRBJ1-2, with D possibly TRBD1 on 6 matching bases. CDR3 size: 15 residues. Germline CDR1 reads MNHNS; CDR2 reads SASEGT. Between the trimmed V and J ends, which lost 5 bases and 0 bases, there was a span of 13 bases. The CDR3: CASSSYRVANYGYTF. CDR3 in DNA: TGTGCCAGCAGTTCCTACAGGGTTGCTAACTATGGCTACACCTTC.

The chain recombines TRBV4-1 with TRBJ2-7, with TRBD2 matching over 10 bases. Trimming removed 1 base from V and 4 bases from J; junction bases left unmatched: 7. Germline CDR1 and CDR2: MGHRA and YSYEKL. CDR3 length: 16 amino acids. CDR3 nucleotide sequence: TGCGCCAGCAGCCAAGTTGCACTAGCGGGGAGGTACGAGCAGTACTTC. Translated: CASSQVALAGRYEQYF.

The chain links TRBV6-1 to TRBJ2-7; 7 bases are shared with TRBD1. V shed 2 bases and J 3 bases; nucleotides not matched to a gene: 7. The CDR3 is 15 amino acids. The germline CDR1 and CDR2 sequences are MNHNS and SASEGT. The CDR3, as DNA: TGTGCCAGCAGTGAAATGACAGGGCGGTACTACGAGCAGTACTTC. Amino acids: CASSEMTGRYYEQYF.

The chain links TRBV5-1 to TRBJ2-7, with 7 bases fitting TRBD1. CDR1 SGHRS and CDR2 YFSETQ come from the germline V gene. The CDR3 consists of 18 residues. J was trimmed by 7 bases and V by 1 base; bases with no gene match: 20. The CDR3 sequence is CASSLKESRGSPLMEQYF. CDR3 DNA: TGCGCCAGCAGCTTGAAGGAGAGCAGGGGGAGCCCCCTAATGGAGCAGTACTTC.

The CDR3 sequence: CARPGDTGELFF. The CDR3 DNA reads TGTGCCAGGCCGGGTGACACCGGGGAGCTGTTTTTT. V and J are TRBV2 and TRBJ2-2; D unresolved. The CDR3 spans 12 residues. Germline V lookup: CDR1 SNHLY, CDR2 FYNNEI. The V end was cut by 9 bases, the J end by 3 bases, with 8 bases between.

The genes are TRBV30 and TRBJ1-5, with a possible D match to TRBD1 (5 bases). Per the germline V gene, CDR1 is GTSNPN and CDR2 is SVGIG (reference sequence). The CDR3 runs 13 residues. With 6 bases removed from V and 2 bases from J, the gap between germline ends came to 11 bases. In DNA form, the CDR3 reads TGTGCCTGTAGTCTAGGGGGCAATCAGCCCCAGCATTTT. Its translation is CACSLGGNQPQHF.

The chain joins TRBV7-2 to TRBJ2-7, with TRBD1 identical over 8 bases. The CDR3 length is 16 residues. The J segment lost 0 bases and the V segment lost 4 bases, leaving 8 bases of the junction unmatched. Germline V gene sequence: CDR1 SGHTA, CDR2 FQGNSA. The CDR3: CASSSRGGTGSYEQYF. The CDR3 DNA sequence: TGTGCCAGCAGCTCTAGAGGAGGGACAGGCTCCTACGAGCAGTACTTC.

Of note for this clone: The same CDR3 can be traced to other DNA sequences in this sample. The V and J genes are TRBV19 and TRBJ2-7, with a weak D call TRBD1 (6 bases). Trimming removed 3 bases from V and 4 bases from J, with 10 bases in between. CDR1 is LNHDA and CDR2 is SQIVND in the germline V gene (reference sequence). This CDR3 is 13 amino acids long. CDR3 loop: CASSIQGRYEQYF. The CDR3 region has the DNA TGTGCCAGTAGTATCCAGGGGCGTTACGAGCAGTACTTC.

The chain is built from TRBV4-3 and TRBJ1-5; 7 bases agree with TRBD1. The CDR3 totals 16 residues. Trimming cost V 3 bases and J 0 bases; bases outside gene matches: 5. Germline V gives CDR1 LGHNA, CDR2 YSLEER. CDR3 nucleotides: TGCGCCAGCAGCCAGGACGGGACAGTTAGCAATCAGCCCCAGCATTTT. This sequence encodes CASSQDGTVSNQPQHF.

The chain has TRBV5-4 and TRBJ1-2, with 7 bases matching TRBD1. J gave up 4 bases and V 5 bases, and 2 bases lay outside the gene matches. The CDR3 extends over 12 amino acids. Germline CDR1 SGHNT, CDR2 YYREEE (reference sequence). The CDR3 DNA reads as TGTGCCAGCAGTAGGGACAGCTATGGCTACACCTTC. Translation gives CASSRDSYGYTF.

The chain employs TRBV9 and TRBJ1-1; D is uncertain. V was clipped by 4 bases and J by 0 bases, with 13 bases between them. Germline V lookup: CDR1 SGDLS, CDR2 YYNGEE. The length of the CDR3 is 15 residues. CDR3 residues: CASSPQTKLNTEAFF. The DNA of the CDR3 is TGTGCCAGCAGCCCCCAGACAAAATTGAACACTGAAGCTTTCTTT. The complete variable domain, with remaining parts taken from reference TRBV9 and TRBJ1-1, reads DSGVTQTPKHLITATGQRVTLRCSPRSGDLSVYWYQQSLDQGLQFLIQYYNGEERAKGNILERFSAQQFPDLHSELNLSSLELGDSALYFCASSPQTKLNTEAFFGQGTRLTVV.

The chain recombines TRBV29-1 with TRBJ1-2, with D possibly TRBD1 on 5 matching bases. This CDR3 is built from 13 residues. CDR1 SQVTM and CDR2 ANQGSEA come from the germline V gene. V was shortened by 0 bases and J by 2 bases, with 7 bases between the two germline ends. The CDR3 here is CSVEDRGNYGYTF. CDR3 bases: TGCAGCGTTGAAGATCGGGGGAACTATGGCTACACCTTC.

The J gene is TRBJ2-7, the V gene TRBV5-5; D perhaps matches TRBD1 (5 bases). Germline CDR1 is SGHKS and CDR2 is YYEKEE (reference sequence). Trimming removed 4 bases from V and 0 bases from J, with 14 bases in between. This CDR3 spans 15 amino acids. In DNA, the CDR3 is TGTGCCAGCAGCCAAGACAGCATGAGCTCCTACGAGCAGTACTTC. Its protein is CASSQDSMSSYEQYF.

Here the CDR3 DNA reads TGTGCCAGCAGCTCCGCCGCCGGGTCATCTGAAAAACTGTTTTTT. It yields the protein CASSSAAGSSEKLFF. The V and J genes are TRBV11-1 and TRBJ1-4; no clear D gene. The CDR3 runs 15 residues. Germline assignment: CDR1 SGHAT and CDR2 FQDESV (reference sequence). V lost 4 bases, J lost 7 bases, and 16 bases lay in between. Variable domain in full (rest from reference TRBV11-1 and TRBJ1-4): EAEVAQSPRYKITEKSQAVAFWCDPISGHATLYWYRQILGQGPELLVQFQDESVVDDSQLPKDRFSAERLKGVDSTLKIQPAELGDSAMYLCASSSAAGSSEKLFFGSGTQLSVL.

This sequence joins TRBV30 and TRBJ2-1, with D perhaps TRBD1 (7 bases). Germline CDR1 GTSNPN, CDR2 SVGIG (reference sequence). V lost 5 bases and J lost 4, with 12 bases in between. This CDR3 region has 13 residues. CDR3 protein: CAWWRDSYNEQFF. CDR3 sequence (DNA): TGTGCCTGGTGGAGGGACAGTTACAATGAGCAGTTCTTC. Full variable domain (outside the CDR3, taken from reference TRBV30 and TRBJ2-1): SQTIHQWPATLVQPVGSPLSLECTVEGTSNPNLYWYRQAAGRGLQLLFYSVGIGQISSEVPQNLSASRPQDRQFILSSKKLLLSDSGFYLCAWWRDSYNEQFFGPGTRLTVL.

This chain joins TRBV5-1 and TRBJ2-3; TRBD2 might be the D (5 bases). Germline lookup yields CDR1 SGHRS and CDR2 YFSETQ. This CDR3 is 14 amino acids long. The V and J ends lost 4 bases and 1 base respectively, with 10 bases between them. This chain's CDR3 is CASSPRLRTDTQYF. CDR3 nucleotide sequence: TGCGCCAGCAGCCCACGACTACGCACAGATACGCAGTATTTT. Filled out from reference TRBV5-1 and TRBJ2-3, the complete variable domain reads KAGVTQTPRYLIKTRGQQVTLSCSPISGHRSVSWYQQTPGQGLQFLFEYFSETQRNKGNFPGRFSGRQFSNSRSEMNVSTLELGDSALYLCASSPRLRTDTQYFGPGTRLTVL.